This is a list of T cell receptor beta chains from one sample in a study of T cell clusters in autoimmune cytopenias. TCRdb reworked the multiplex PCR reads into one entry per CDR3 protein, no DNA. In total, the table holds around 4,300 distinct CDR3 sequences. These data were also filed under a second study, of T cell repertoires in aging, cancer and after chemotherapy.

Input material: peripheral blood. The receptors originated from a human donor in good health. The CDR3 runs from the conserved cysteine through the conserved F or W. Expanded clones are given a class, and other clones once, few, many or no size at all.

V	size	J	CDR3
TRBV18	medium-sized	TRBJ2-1	CASSPRQGSLEQFF
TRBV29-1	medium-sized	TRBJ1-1	CSVTGTANTEAFF
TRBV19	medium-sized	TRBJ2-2	CASSIWDLGGDTGELFF
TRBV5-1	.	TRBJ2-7	CASSFYSAGAYEQYF
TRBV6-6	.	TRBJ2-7	CASSSTSTVFPYEQYF
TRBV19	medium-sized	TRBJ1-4	CASSPRDRPNEKLFF
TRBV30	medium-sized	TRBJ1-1	CAWSTAAFMNTEAFF
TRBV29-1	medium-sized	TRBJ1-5	CSVELLQGQPQHF
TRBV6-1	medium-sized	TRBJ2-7	CASSSGGLSYEQYF
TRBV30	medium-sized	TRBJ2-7	CAWQRGATLYEQYF
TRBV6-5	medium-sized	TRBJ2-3	CASSTTGGRGQYF
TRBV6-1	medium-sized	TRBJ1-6	CASSKGSSYNSPLHF
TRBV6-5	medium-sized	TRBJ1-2	CASSYSGRGNYGYTF
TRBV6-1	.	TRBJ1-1	CASSIRRGVVVNTEAFF
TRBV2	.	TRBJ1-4	CASSPTGREKLFF
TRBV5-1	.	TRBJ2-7	CASSPLGTGASYEQYF
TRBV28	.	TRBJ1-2	CASSFETYGYTF
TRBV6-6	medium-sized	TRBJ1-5	CASTGDSNQPQHF
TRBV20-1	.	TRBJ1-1	CSARPRDTEAFF
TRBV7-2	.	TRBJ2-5	CASSLTGRRSQETQYF
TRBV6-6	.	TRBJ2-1	CASSYRPPSTKYRDSYNEQFF
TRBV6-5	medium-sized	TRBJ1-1	CASSLVQGWNTEAFF
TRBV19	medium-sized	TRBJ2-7	CASSLRRDFSSYEQYF
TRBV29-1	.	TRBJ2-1	CSGGAGDNEQFF
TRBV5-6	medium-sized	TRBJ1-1	CASSLADREGTEAFF
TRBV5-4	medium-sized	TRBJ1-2	CASSLGGNYGYTF
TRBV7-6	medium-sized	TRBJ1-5	CASSLSGFGQPQHF
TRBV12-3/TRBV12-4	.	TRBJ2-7	CASSFRAPPSYEQYF
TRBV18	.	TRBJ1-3	CASSPLAGQGLAPGNTIYF
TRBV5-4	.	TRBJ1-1	CASSLVGASNTEAFF
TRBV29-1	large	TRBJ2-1	CSVAGLGNEQFF
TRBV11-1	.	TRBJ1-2	CASSLAGTVGGGYTF
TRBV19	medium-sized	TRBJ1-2	CASREQGSYGYTF
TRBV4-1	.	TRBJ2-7	CASSDGQGAGEQYF
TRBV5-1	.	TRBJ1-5	CASSPDSRNQPQHF
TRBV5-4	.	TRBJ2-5	CASSPEGLAGGPDETQYF
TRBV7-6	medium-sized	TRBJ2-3	CASSLAPGAGDTQYF
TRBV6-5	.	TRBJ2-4	CASRKAEIQYF
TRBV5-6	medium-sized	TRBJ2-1	CASSLVGSEQFF
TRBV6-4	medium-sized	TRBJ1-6	CASGKDRNNSPLHF
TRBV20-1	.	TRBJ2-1	CSARALAGGYNEQFF
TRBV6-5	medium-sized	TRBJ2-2	CASSPGGNTGELFF